Listed below are T cell receptor beta chains from one sample, sequenced in a study of a mutant IDH1 vaccine in newly diagnosed glioma. Here immunoSEQ multiplex PCR was the method, and the copy in TCRdb shows in-frame clones only, minus some. This repertoire shows approximately 21,000 clones, nearly 90% found once; its top ten account for under 7.5%. No antigens are known for them. The sequencing here drew on PBMCs, taken from a glioma patient whose treatment included an IDH1 peptide vaccine. The receptor set was obtained from a woman in her thirties or forties with glioma. Both conserved end residues are part of each CDR3. The D gene is left open where the match is weak. Expanded clones are given a class, and other clones once, few, many or no size at all.

>.|.|TRBJ2-7|TRBV4-3
CASSQDDSSYEQYF
TGCGCCAGCAGCCAAGACGACAGCTCCTACGAGCAGTACTTC
>.|.|TRBJ1-1|TRBV7-9
CASSLTGNTEAFF
TGTGCCAGCAGCCTCACAGGGAACACTGAAGCTTTCTTT
>TRBD2|.|TRBJ2-7|TRBV25-1
CASSEPGLAREQYF
TGTGCCAGCAGTGAACCGGGACTAGCGCGCGAGCAGTACTTC
>.|.|TRBJ2-3|TRBV4-2
CASSHPGQADTQYF
TGTGCCAGTTCTCACCCGGGTCAGGCAGATACGCAGTATTTT
>TRBD1|.|TRBJ1-4|TRBV7-9
CASSWGDRGQVFF
TGTGCCAGCAGCTGGGGGGACAGGGGGCAGGTGTTTTTT
>TRBD1|.|TRBJ1-4|TRBV6-1
CASTQQGAREKLFF
TGTGCCAGCACCCAACAGGGGGCAAGAGAAAAACTGTTTTTT
>TRBD1|.|TRBJ2-2|TRBV4-1
CASSQAGTGNTGELFF
TGCGCCAGCAGCCAAGCCGGGACAGGGAACACCGGGGAGCTGTTTTTT
>TRBD1|.|TRBJ2-1|TRBV4-1
CASSQDPGQGPYNEQFF
TGCGCCAGCAGCCAAGATCCCGGACAGGGGCCCTACAATGAGCAGTTCTTC
>.|.|TRBJ1-1|TRBV15
CATRQKYTEAFF
TGTGCCACCAGGCAAAAGTACACTGAAGCTTTCTTT
>TRBD1|.|TRBJ1-4|TRBV7-9
CASSPGGDRNEKLFF
TGTGCCAGCAGCCCGGGGGGGGACAGGAATGAAAAACTGTTTTTT
>TRBD1|.|TRBJ1-1|TRBV4-1
CASPGTGLMNTEAFF
TGCGCCAGTCCCGGGACAGGGCTCATGAACACTGAAGCTTTCTTT
>.|.|TRBJ2-7|TRBV19
CASSIDLETSTYEQYF
TGTGCCAGTAGTATAGACCTAGAGACGAGTACCTACGAGCAGTACTTC
>.|.|TRBJ1-1|TRBV5-1
CASSLAGTTNTEAFF
TGCGCCAGCAGCTTGGCCGGCACCACGAACACTGAAGCTTTCTTT
>.|.|TRBJ1-4|TRBV4-1
CASSQGRTNEKLFF
TGCGCCAGCAGCCAGGGCAGAACTAATGAAAAACTGTTTTTT
>TRBD1|.|TRBJ1-5|TRBV2
CASSQAGGGRQPQHF
TGTGCCAGCAGTCAGGCGGGAGGGGGCCGTCAGCCCCAGCATTTT
>.|.|TRBJ1-5|TRBV5-8
CASSLEARVRNQPQHF
TGTGCCAGCAGCTTGGAAGCAAGGGTTCGAAATCAGCCCCAGCATTTT
>.|.|TRBJ1-1|TRBV4-1
CASSQGGLEAFF
TGCGCCAGCAGCCAGGGGGGATTGGAAGCTTTCTTT
>.|.|TRBJ2-2|TRBV6-4
CASSDRADTGELFF
TGTGCCAGCAGTGACAGGGCTGATACCGGGGAGCTGTTTTTT
>.|.|TRBJ2-7|TRBV5-1
CASSLGAYEQYF
TGCGCCAGCAGCTTGGGGGCCTACGAGCAGTACTTC
>.|.|TRBJ1-2|TRBV4-1
CASSQGPEGTGYGYTF
TGCGCCAGCAGCCAAGGGCCGGAGGGTACAGGCTATGGCTACACCTTC
>.|.|TRBJ2-5|TRBV5-1
CASSSAAAGGETQYF
TGCGCCAGCAGCTCCGCCGCGGCTGGGGGGGAGACCCAGTACTTC
>.|.|TRBJ2-7|TRBV5-1
CAGSGTRLPEQYF
TGCGCCGGTTCCGGGACCCGGCTGCCCGAGCAGTACTTC
>TRBD1|.|TRBJ2-1|TRBV5-1
CASSLVGQDNEQFF
TGCGCCAGCAGCTTGGTCGGACAGGACAATGAGCAGTTCTTC
>TRBD2|.|TRBJ2-1|TRBV6-4
CASSISGDGNEQFF
TGTGCCAGCAGTATTAGCGGGGACGGGAATGAGCAGTTCTTC
>.|.|TRBJ2-3|TRBV28
CASSLERASTDTQYF
TGTGCCAGCAGTTTAGAGCGGGCCAGCACAGATACGCAGTATTTT
>.|.|TRBJ1-1|TRBV15
CATSRLPGLEAFF
TGTGCCACCAGCAGACTACCGGGACTTGAAGCTTTCTTT
>.|.|TRBJ1-1|TRBV7-2
CASSPLILTSEAFF
TGTGCCAGCAGCCCATTGATTCTAACATCTGAAGCTTTCTTT
>TRBD1|.|TRBJ1-1|TRBV2
CASSDDRGREKAFF
TGTGCCAGCAGTGACGACAGGGGGCGGGAAAAAGCTTTCTTT
>.|.|TRBJ2-7|TRBV7-2
CASSPAQREKYF
TGTGCCAGCAGCCCAGCTCAGAGGGAGAAATACTTC
>.|few|TRBJ2-2|TRBV7-6
CASSLEGGARLTGELFF
TGTGCCAGCAGCTTAGAAGGGGGTGCGAGACTCACCGGGGAGCTGTTTTTT
>TRBD1|.|TRBJ1-3|TRBV10-2
CASRDRELGSGNTIYF
TGCGCCAGCAGGGACAGGGAATTGGGCTCTGGAAACACCATATATTTT
>.|.|TRBJ2-7|TRBV2
CASSAWYEQYF
TGTGCCAGCAGTGCTTGGTACGAGCAGTACTTC
>TRBD1|.|TRBJ1-5|TRBV6-1
CASSDFSGDSNQPQHF
TGTGCCAGCAGTGATTTCTCCGGGGACAGTAATCAGCCCCAGCATTTT